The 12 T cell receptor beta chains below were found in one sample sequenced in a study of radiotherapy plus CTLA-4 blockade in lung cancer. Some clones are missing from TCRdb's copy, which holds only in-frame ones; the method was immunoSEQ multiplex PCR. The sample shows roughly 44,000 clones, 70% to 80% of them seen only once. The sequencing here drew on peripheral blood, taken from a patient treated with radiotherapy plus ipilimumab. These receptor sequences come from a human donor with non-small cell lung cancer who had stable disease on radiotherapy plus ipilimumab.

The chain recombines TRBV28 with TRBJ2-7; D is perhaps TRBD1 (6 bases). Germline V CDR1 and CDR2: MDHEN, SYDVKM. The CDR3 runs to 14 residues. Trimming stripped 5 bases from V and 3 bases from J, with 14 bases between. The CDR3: CASSPRQADYEQYV. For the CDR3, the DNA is TGTGCCAGCAGTCCCAGACAGGCCGACTACGAGCAGTACGTC.

CDR3 nucleotide sequence: TGTGCCAGCAGAGCTCAGAGTACGTTCACAGATACGCAGTATTTT. This gives the protein CASRAQSTFTDTQYF. The genes are TRBV7-2 and TRBJ2-3; D is unclear. Germline V CDR1 and CDR2: SGHTA, FQGNSA. The CDR3 contains 15 residues. Deletions cut 6 bases from V and 2 bases from J, with 15 bases between. The variable domain in full, completed from reference TRBV7-2 and TRBJ2-3, reads GAGVSQSPSNKVTEKGKDVELRCDPISGHTALYWYRQSLGQGLEFLIYFQGNSAPDKSGLPSDRFSAERTGGSVSTLTIQRTQQEDSAVYLCASRAQSTFTDTQYFGPGTRLTVL.

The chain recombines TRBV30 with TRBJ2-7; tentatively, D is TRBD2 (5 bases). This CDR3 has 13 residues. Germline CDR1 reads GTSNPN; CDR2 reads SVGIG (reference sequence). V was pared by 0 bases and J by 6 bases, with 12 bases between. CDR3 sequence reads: CAWSVLLAFEQYF. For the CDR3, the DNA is TGTGCCTGGAGTGTACTTTTAGCGTTCGAGCAGTACTTC.

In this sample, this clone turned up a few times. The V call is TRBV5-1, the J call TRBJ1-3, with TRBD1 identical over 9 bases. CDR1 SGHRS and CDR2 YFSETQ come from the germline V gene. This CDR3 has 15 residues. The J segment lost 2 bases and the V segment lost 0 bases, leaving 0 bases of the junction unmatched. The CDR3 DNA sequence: TGCGCCAGCAGCTTGGGGGACAGGGCTGGAAACACCATATATTTT. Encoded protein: CASSLGDRAGNTIYF.

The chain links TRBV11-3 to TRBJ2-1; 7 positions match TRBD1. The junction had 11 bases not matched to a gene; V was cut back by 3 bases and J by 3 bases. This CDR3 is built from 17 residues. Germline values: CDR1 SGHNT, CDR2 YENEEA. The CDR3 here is CASSLFTGTEGYNEQFF. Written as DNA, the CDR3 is TGTGCCAGCAGCTTGTTTACCGGGACAGAGGGCTACAATGAGCAGTTCTTC.

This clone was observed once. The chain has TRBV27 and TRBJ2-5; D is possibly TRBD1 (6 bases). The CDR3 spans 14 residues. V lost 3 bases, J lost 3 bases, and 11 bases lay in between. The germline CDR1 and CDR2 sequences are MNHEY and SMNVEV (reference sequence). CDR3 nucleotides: TGTGCCAGCAGTTTCCGACAGGCCGAAGAGACCCAGTACTTC. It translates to CASSFRQAEETQYF.

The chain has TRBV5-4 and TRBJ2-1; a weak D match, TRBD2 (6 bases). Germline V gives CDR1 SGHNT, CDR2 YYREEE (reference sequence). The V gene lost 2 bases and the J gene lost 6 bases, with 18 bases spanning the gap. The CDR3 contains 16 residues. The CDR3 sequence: CASSFRGGVRSNEQFF. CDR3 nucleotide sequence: TGTGCCAGCAGCTTTAGGGGCGGGGTTCGTTCCAATGAGCAGTTCTTC.

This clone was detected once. The CDR3 coding sequence is TGTGCCAGCAGCTTAATCGCCGGGGACAATGAGCAGTTCTTC. It translates to CASSLIAGDNEQFF. The chain joins TRBV7-3 to TRBJ2-1, with D possibly TRBD2 on 5 matching bases. This CDR3 has 14 amino acids. Trimming left V 1 base short and J 5 bases short, with 9 bases between. Looked up from germline, CDR1 is SGHTA and CDR2 is FQGTGA.

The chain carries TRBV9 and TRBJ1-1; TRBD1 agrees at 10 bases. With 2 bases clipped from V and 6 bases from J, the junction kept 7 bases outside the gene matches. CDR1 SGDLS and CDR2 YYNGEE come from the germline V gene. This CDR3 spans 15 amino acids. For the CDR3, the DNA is TGTGCCAGCAGCGTCAGTGGACAGGGGGTTTCTGAAGCTTTCTTT. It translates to CASSVSGQGVSEAFF.

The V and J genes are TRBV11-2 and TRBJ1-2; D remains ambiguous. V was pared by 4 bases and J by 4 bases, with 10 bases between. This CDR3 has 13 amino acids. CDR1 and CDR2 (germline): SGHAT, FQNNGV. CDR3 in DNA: TGTGCCAGCAGCTCAACAGCTCTCTATGGCTACACCTTC. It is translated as CASSSTALYGYTF.

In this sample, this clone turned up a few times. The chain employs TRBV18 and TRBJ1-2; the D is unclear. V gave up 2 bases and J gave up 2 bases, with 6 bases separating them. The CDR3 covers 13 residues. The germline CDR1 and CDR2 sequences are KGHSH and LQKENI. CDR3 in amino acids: CASSPKENYGYTF. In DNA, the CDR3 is TGTGCCAGCTCACCAAAAGAGAACTATGGCTACACCTTC.

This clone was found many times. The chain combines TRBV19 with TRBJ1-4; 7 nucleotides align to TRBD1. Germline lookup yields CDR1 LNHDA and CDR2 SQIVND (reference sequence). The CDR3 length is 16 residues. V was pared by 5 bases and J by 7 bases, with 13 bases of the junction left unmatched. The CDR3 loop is CASSSTLTGRPEKLFF. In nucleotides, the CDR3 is TGTGCCAGTAGTTCGACGTTGACAGGGCGCCCTGAAAAACTGTTTTTT. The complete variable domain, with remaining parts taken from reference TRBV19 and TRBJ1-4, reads DGGITQSPKYLFRKEGQNVTLSCEQNLNHDAMYWYRQDPGQGLRLIYYSQIVNDFQKGDIAEGYSVSREKKESFPLTVTSAQKNPTAFYLCASSSTLTGRPEKLFFGSGTQLSVL.